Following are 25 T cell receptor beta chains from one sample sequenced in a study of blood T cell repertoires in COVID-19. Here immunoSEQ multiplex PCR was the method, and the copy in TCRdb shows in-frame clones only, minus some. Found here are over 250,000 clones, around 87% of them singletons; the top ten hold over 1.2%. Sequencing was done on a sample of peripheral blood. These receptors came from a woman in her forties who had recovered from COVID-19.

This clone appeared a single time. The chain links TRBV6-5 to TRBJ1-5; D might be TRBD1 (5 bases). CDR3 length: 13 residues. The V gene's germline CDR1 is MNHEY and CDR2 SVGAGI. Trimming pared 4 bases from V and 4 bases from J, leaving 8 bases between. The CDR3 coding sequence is TGTGCCAGCAGTTCACAGGCTAATCAGCCCCAGCATTTT. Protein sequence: CASSSQANQPQHF.

CDR3 nucleotide sequence: TGCGCCAGCAGCCCCGGACAGGGCTCCTACGAGCAGTACTTC. This gives the protein CASSPGQGSYEQYF. The rearrangement uses TRBV4-1 and TRBJ2-7; 8 nucleotides agree with TRBD1. Unmatched junction bases numbered 2, after V lost 4 bases and J lost 0 bases. Germline loops: CDR1 MGHRA, CDR2 YSYEKL. This CDR3 is built from 14 residues.

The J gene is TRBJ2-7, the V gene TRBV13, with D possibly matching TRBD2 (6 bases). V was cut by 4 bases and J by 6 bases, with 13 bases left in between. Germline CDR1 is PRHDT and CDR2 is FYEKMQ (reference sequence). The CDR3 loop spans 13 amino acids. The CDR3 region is CASSWGVWREQYF. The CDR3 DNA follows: TGTGCCAGCAGCTGGGGGGTATGGCGCGAGCAGTACTTC.

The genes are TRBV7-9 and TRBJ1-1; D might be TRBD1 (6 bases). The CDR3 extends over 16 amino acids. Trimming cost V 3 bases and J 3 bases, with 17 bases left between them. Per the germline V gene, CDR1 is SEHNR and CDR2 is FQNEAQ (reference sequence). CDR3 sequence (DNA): TGTGCCAGCAGCTTTGGGACACCCCATCCTTACACTGAAGCTTTCTTT. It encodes CASSFGTPHPYTEAFF.

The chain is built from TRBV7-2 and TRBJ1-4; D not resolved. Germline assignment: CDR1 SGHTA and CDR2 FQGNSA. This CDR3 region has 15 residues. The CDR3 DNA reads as TGTGCAACAGCCCCTTGGGGAGGAACTAATGAAAAACTGTTTTTT. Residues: CATAPWGGTNEKLFF.

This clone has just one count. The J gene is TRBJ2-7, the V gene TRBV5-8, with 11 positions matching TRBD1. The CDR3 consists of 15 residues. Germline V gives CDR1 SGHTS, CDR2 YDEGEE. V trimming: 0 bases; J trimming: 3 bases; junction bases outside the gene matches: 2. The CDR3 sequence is CASSLDGTGGYEQYF. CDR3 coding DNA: TGTGCCAGCAGCTTGGATGGGACAGGGGGCTACGAGCAGTACTTC.

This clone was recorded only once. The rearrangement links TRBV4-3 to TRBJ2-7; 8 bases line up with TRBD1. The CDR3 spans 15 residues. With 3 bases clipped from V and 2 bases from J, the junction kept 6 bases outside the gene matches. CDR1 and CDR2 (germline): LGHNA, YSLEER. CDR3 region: CASSQARTGPYEQYF. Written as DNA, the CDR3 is TGCGCCAGCAGCCAGGCCCGGACAGGGCCCTACGAGCAGTACTTC.

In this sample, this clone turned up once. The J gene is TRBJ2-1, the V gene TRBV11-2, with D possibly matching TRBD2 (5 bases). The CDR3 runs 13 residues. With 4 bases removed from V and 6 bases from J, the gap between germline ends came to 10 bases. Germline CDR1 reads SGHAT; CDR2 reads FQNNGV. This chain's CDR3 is CASSWRLVNEQFF. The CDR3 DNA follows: TGTGCCAGCAGCTGGAGGTTGGTCAATGAGCAGTTCTTC.

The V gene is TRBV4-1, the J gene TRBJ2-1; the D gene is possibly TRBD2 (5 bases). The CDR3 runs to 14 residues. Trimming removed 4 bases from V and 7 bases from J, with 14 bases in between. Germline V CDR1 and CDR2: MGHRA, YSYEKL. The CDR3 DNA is TGCGCCAGCAGCCCTCTCATTCGGGGAAATGAGCAGTTCTTC. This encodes CASSPLIRGNEQFF.

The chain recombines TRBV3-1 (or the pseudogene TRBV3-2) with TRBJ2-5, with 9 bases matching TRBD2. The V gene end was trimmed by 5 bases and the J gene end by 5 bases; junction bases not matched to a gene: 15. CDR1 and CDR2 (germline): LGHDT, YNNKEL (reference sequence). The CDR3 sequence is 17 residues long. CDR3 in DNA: TGTGCCAGCAGCGGGCAAAATAGCGGGGGAGGTCGGGAGACCCAGTACTTC. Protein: CASSGQNSGGGRETQYF.

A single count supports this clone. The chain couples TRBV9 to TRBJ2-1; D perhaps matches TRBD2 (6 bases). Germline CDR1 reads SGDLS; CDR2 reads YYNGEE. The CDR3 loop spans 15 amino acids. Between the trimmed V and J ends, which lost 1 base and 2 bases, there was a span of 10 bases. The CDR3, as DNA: TGTGCCAGCAGCGTAATCGGGACTCCCTACAATGAGCAGTTCTTC. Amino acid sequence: CASSVIGTPYNEQFF.

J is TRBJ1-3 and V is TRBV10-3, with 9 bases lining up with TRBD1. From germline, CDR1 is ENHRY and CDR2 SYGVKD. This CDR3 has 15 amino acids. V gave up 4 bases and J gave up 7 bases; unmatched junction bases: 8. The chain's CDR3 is CAISGPGQGSNTIYF. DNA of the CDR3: TGTGCCATCAGTGGCCCGGGACAGGGATCTAACACCATATATTTT.

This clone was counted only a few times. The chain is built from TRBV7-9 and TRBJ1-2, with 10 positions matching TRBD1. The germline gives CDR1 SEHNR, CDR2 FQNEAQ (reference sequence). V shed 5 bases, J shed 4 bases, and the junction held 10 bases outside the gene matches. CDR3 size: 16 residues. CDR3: CASSPNPGQGPYGYTF. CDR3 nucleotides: TGTGCCAGCAGCCCGAATCCGGGACAGGGGCCCTATGGCTACACCTTC.

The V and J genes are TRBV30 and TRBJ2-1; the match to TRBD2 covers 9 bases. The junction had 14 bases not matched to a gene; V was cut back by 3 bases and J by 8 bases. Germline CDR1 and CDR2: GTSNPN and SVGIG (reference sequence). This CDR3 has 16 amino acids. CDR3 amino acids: CAWRALAGRQFHEQFF. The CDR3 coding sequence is TGTGCCTGGAGGGCCCTAGCGGGGAGGCAATTCCATGAGCAGTTCTTC. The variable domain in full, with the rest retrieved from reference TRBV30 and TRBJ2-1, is SQTIHQWPATLVQPVGSPLSLECTVEGTSNPNLYWYRQAAGRGLQLLFYSVGIGQISSEVPQNLSASRPQDRQFILSSKKLLLSDSGFYLCAWRALAGRQFHEQFFGPGTRLTVL.

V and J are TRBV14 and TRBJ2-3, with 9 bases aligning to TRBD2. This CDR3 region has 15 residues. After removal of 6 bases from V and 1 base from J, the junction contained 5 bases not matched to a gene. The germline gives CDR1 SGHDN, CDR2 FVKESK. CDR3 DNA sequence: TGTGCCAGCAGGTTAGCGGGGGCCGGCACAGATACGCAGTATTTT. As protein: CASRLAGAGTDTQYF. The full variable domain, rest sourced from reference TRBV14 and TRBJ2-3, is EAGVTQFPSHSVIEKGQTVTLRCDPISGHDNLYWYRRVMGKEIKFLLHFVKESKQDESGMPNNRFLAERTGGTYSTLKVQPAELEDSGVYFCASRLAGAGTDTQYFGPGTRLTVL.

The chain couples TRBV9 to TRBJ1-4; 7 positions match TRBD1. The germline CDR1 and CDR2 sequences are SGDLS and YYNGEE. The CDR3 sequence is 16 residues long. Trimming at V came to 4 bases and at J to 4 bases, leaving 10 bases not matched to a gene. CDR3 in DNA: TGTGCCAGCAGCCCCCGAGGGGGCGTCGGTAATGAAAAACTGTTTTTT. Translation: CASSPRGGVGNEKLFF.

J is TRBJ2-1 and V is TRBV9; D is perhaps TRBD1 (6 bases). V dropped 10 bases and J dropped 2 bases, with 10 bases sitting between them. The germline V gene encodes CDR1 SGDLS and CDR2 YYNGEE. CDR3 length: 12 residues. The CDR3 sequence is CAVGATYNEQFF. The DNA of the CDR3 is TGTGCCGTGGGGGCAACCTACAATGAGCAGTTCTTC. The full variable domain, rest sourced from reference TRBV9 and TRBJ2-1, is DSGVTQTPKHLITATGQRVTLRCSPRSGDLSVYWYQQSLDQGLQFLIQYYNGEERAKGNILERFSAQQFPDLHSELNLSSLELGDSALYFCAVGATYNEQFFGPGTRLTVL.

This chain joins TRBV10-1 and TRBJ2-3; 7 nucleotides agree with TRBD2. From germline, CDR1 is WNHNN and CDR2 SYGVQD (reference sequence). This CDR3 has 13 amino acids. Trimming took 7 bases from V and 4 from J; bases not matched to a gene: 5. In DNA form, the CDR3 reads TGCGCCAGCAACCGGGACTATTCAGATACGCAGTATTTT. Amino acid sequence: CASNRDYSDTQYF.

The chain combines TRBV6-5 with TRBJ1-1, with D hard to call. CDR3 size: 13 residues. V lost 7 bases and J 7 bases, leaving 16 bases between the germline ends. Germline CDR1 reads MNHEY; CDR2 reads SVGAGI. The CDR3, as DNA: TGTGCCAGCATCTTACTCATGGGGAGTGAAGCTTTCTTT. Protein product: CASILLMGSEAFF.

The CDR3 DNA follows: TGTGCCAGCAGCGCATTACTCGCCTCTGGGGCCAACGTCCTGACTTTC. Translated: CASSALLASGANVLTF. The genes are TRBV9 and TRBJ2-6, with D unclear. V lost 3 bases and J 0 bases, leaving 10 bases between the germline ends. Germline V gives CDR1 SGDLS, CDR2 YYNGEE. The CDR3 is 16 residues long.

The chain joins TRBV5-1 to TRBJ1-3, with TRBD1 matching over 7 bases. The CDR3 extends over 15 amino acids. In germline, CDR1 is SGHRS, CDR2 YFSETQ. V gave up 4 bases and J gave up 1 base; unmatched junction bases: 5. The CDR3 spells CASSTLQGSGNTIYF. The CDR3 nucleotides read TGCGCCAGCAGCACCCTACAGGGGTCTGGAAACACCATATATTTT.

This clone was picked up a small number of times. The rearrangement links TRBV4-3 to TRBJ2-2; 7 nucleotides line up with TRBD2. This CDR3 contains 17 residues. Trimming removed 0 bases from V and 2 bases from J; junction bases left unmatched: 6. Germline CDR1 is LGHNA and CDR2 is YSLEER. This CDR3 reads CASSQDRQRGNTGELFF. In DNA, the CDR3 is TGCGCCAGCAGCCAAGATCGTCAGCGGGGTAACACCGGGGAGCTGTTTTTT.

The CDR3 protein is CASSGGTAYNEQFF. The CDR3 DNA reads as TGTGCCAGCAGTGGAGGGACTGCATACAATGAGCAGTTCTTC. The V gene is TRBV25-1, the J gene TRBJ2-1; D is possibly TRBD2 (6 bases). This CDR3 is 14 amino acids long. Trimming pared 4 bases from V and 4 bases from J, leaving 11 bases between. The V gene's germline CDR1 is MGHDK and CDR2 SYGVNS. The full variable domain, rest sourced from reference TRBV25-1 and TRBJ2-1, is EADIYQTPRYLVIGTGKKITLECSQTMGHDKMYWYQQDPGMELHLIHYSYGVNSTEKGDLSSESTVSRIRTEHFPLTLESARPSHTSQYLCASSGGTAYNEQFFGPGTRLTVL.

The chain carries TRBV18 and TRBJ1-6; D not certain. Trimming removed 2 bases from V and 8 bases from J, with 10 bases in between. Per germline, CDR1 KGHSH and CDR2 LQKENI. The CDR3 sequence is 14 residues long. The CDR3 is CASSPAFPDSPLHF. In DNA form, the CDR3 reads TGTGCCAGCTCACCAGCCTTCCCAGATTCACCCCTCCACTTT.

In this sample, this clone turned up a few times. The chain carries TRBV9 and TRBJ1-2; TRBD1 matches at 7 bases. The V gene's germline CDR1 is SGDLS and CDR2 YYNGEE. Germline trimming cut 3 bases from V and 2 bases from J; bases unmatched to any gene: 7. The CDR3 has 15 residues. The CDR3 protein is CASSAGSGQNYGYTF. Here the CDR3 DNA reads TGTGCCAGCAGCGCAGGGTCGGGACAGAACTATGGCTACACCTTC. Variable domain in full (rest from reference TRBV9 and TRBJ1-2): DSGVTQTPKHLITATGQRVTLRCSPRSGDLSVYWYQQSLDQGLQFLIQYYNGEERAKGNILERFSAQQFPDLHSELNLSSLELGDSALYFCASSAGSGQNYGYTFGSGTRLTVV.